The text below deals with one TCR beta chain. This sample is drawn from a study of blood T cell repertoires in COVID-19. About the study: PBMCs, B-cell-depleted T cells, or T cells provided the cDNA or gDNA that made up the material.

Germline CDR1 is MNHEY and CDR2 is SMNVEV (reference sequence). The CDR3 has 16 residues. Trimming took 4 bases from V and 1 from J; bases not matched to a gene: 7. Using immunoSEQ multiplex PCR, the repertoire was profiled, and TCRdb retains in-frame clones only, with some absent. Found here are roughly 250,000 clones, 86% of them singletons; the top ten hold around 12%. The source material was peripheral blood. The V call is TRBV27, the J call TRBJ2-4, with 7 bases identical to TRBD1. The TCR was taken from a woman aged 25 to 45 with COVID-19, enrolled during active disease. The CDR3 spells CASSSDRATAKNIQYF. Here the CDR3 DNA reads TGTGCCAGCAGTTCCGACAGGGCCACTGCCAAAAACATTCAGTACTTC.